The T cell receptor (beta chain) described here comes from a study of blood T cell repertoires in COVID-19 (TCRdb year 2020). General notes on the study: The collaborator samples originated in the United States, Italy and Spain and spanned the acute and convalescent phases of COVID-19. The prospective study material was composed of cDNA or gDNA derived from T cells, B-cell-depleted T cells, or PBMCs. Subjects who had been exposed to COVID-19, were actively infected with it, or had recovered from it provided the deeply sampled blood TCRbeta repertoires that made up the dataset. The repertoires were made available in a free public database intended to serve as a resource for research on the immune response to SARS-CoV-2. The samples were drawn from two sources: the first 160 participants of the ongoing ImmuneRACE study, and 1,200 or so subjects contributed by 6 global collaborators. Nearly every sample came with metadata listing a de-identified subject ID, COVID-19 status, age in years and sex. HLA class I and class II types, where available, came from metadata supplied by the sample provider rather than from assay-based typing. Overall study results and their limits: How much clinical and demographic metadata was included differed by source and by participant, and the metadata was provided uncurated.

Each collaborating institution followed its own protocols to collect whole blood in K2EDTA tubes. For TCRbeta analysis, collaborators shipped samples as frozen whole blood, isolated PBMCs, or DNA extracted from either of those sample types. With respect to this clone: Its specific antigen is unknown. There are no base qualities to consult, and no much larger clone falls within one base.

TCRbeta CDR3 regions were amplified from genomic DNA using the immunoSEQ Assay, a bias-controlled multiplex PCR. In the source study's methods: Nucleated cell counts per sample were estimated from amplification of reference gene primers within the assay. To quantify the absolute abundance of each unique TCRbeta CDR3 rearrangement, sequence reads were collapsed and filtered. For each sample, productive Simpson clonality was calculated by taking the square root of Simpson's diversity index across productive rearrangements. TCRdb holds this immuneACCESS table with in-frame rearrangements only. Some clones are missing; in checked studies, unresolved V genes explain under half, and the rest has no known cause. V and J calls and clone size are as listed in that table; D and trimming were resolved from the DNA. Present in this sample are around 250,000 clones, roughly 80% of which were seen just once. The ten largest clonotypes hold roughly 3.3% of the sample.

The germline V gene (reference sequence) provides CDR1 MNHEY and CDR2 SMNVEV. The CDR3 starts with the cysteine, ends with the phenylalanine, and has 14 residues. Here the CDR3 DNA is all that survives: 42 bases in frame from base 1. V is cut back by 5 bases and J by 2 bases, with 4 bases in the junction unmatched. The chain is made from TRBV27 and TRBJ1-1, with 8 central nucleotides matching TRBD1. Material: peripheral blood. The sequence derives from a young woman with acute or convalescent COVID-19. CDR3 sequence: CASSNDRGNTEAFF. Here is the DNA: TGTGCCAGCAGTAACGACAGGGGAAACACTGAAGCTTTCTTT.